One and the same sample provided the 8 T cell receptor beta chains below, sequenced in a study of shared clonotypes between healthy human individuals. TCRdb keeps only in-frame clones here, not all; method: immunoSEQ multiplex PCR. In the table there are 2 million to 2.5 million clones, over 85% of which are singletons. Only CD45RO-negative cells positively selected for CCR7 counted as naive CD8 cells, so terminally differentiated effector memory CD45RA+ cells were excluded. Sequenced input: naive CD8+ T cells sorted from blood. These receptors all stem from a man younger than 35 in good health.

The rearrangement joins TRBV28 to TRBJ2-5, with TRBD1 matching 7 bases. From germline, CDR1 is MDHEN and CDR2 SYDVKM. The J segment lost 5 bases and the V segment lost 5 bases, leaving 5 bases of the junction unmatched. The CDR3 sequence is 13 residues long. In DNA form, the CDR3 reads TGTGCCAGCAGTCCGACAGGGAGTGAGACCCAGTACTTC. Translated: CASSPTGSETQYF.

The chain has TRBV7-9 and TRBJ2-7, with D perhaps matching TRBD2 (5 bases). The germline V gene encodes CDR1 SEHNR and CDR2 FQNEAQ (reference sequence). V was pared by 6 bases and J by 0 bases, with 15 bases between. The CDR3 extends over 15 amino acids. Written as DNA, the CDR3 is TGTGCCAGCAGTAACCCCGAGGGTGTCTCCTACGAGCAGTACTTC. It yields the protein CASSNPEGVSYEQYF.

The chain links TRBV2 to TRBJ1-1, with 11 bases matching TRBD1. This CDR3 contains 17 residues. The V and J ends lost 3 bases and 4 bases, in that order; junction bases with no gene match: 10. Germline V gives CDR1 SNHLY, CDR2 FYNNEI. CDR3: CASSDLGQGARSTEAFF. Here the CDR3 DNA reads TGTGCCAGCAGTGATCTCGGACAGGGGGCGAGGTCCACTGAAGCTTTCTTT.

The chain carries TRBV29-1 and TRBJ2-7; 8 bases agree with TRBD1. V trimming: 7 bases; J trimming: 2 bases; junction bases outside the gene matches: 10. Germline V gene sequence: CDR1 SQVTM, CDR2 ANQGSEA. The CDR3 length is 14 residues. The CDR3 loop is CSACRTGSTYEQYF. The CDR3 DNA follows: TGCAGCGCGTGTCGGACAGGGAGTACCTACGAGCAGTACTTC.

This clone has just one count. V gene TRBV4-1 combines with J gene TRBJ1-5; possible D gene TRBD1, 6 bases. V was trimmed by 4 bases and J by 6 bases, leaving 19 bases between them. This CDR3 contains 16 residues. CDR1 is MGHRA and CDR2 is YSYEKL in the germline V gene. The CDR3 loop is CASSRPGQKVGQPQHF. The CDR3 nucleotides are TGCGCCAGCAGCCGCCCGGGACAAAAAGTTGGTCAGCCCCAGCATTTT.

The chain joins TRBV5-6 to TRBJ2-1; TRBD2 might be the D (5 bases). Between the trimmed V and J ends, which lost 3 bases and 4 bases, there was a span of 14 bases. This CDR3 comprises 15 residues. Germline CDR1 reads SGHDT; CDR2 reads YYEEEE. The DNA of the CDR3 is TGTGCCAGCAGCTGGACGGAGGTTTTATACAATGAGCAGTTCTTC. As protein: CASSWTEVLYNEQFF.

This chain uses TRBV6-1 with TRBJ2-5; no clear D. CDR1 MNHNS and CDR2 SASEGT come from the germline V gene. The V and J ends lost 4 bases and 5 bases respectively, with 5 bases between them. This CDR3 has 11 amino acids. The CDR3 protein is CASSVVETQYF. The CDR3 DNA reads TGTGCCAGCAGTGTAGTGGAGACCCAGTACTTC.

V and J are TRBV27 and TRBJ2-3; the match to TRBD2 covers 11 bases. The J segment lost 3 bases and the V segment lost 6 bases, leaving 8 bases of the junction unmatched. The CDR3 covers 16 residues. In germline, CDR1 is MNHEY, CDR2 SMNVEV (reference sequence). CDR3 protein: CASSLGASGRTDTQYF. The CDR3 DNA reads TGTGCCAGCAGCCTAGGGGCTAGCGGGAGGACAGATACGCAGTATTTT.